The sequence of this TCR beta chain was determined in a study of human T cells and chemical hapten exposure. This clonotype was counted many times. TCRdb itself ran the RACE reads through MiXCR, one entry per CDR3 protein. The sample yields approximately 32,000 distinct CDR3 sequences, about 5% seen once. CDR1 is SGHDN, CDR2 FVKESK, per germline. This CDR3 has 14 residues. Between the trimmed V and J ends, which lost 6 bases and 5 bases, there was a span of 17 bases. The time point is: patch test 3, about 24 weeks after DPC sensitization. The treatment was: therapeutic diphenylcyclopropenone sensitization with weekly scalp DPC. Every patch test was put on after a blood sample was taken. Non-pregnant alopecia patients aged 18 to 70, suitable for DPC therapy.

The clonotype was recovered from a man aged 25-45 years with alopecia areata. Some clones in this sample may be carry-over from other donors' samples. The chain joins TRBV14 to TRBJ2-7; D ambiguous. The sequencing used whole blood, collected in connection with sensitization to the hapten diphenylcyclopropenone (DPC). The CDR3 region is CASSPWSMENEQYF. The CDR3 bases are TGTGCCAGCAGTCCCTGGAGCATGGAGAACGAGCAGTACTTC. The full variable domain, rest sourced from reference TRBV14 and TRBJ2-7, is EAGVTQFPSHSVIEKGQTVTLRCDPISGHDNLYWYRRVMGKEIKFLLHFVKESKQDESGMPNNRFLAERTGGTYSTLKVQPAELEDSGVYFCASSPWSMENEQYFGPGTRLTVT.